Described below is a single T cell receptor beta chain sequence and its context. This record comes from a study of OX40 agonist ivuxolimab in advanced cancers. In germline, CDR1 is MDHEN, CDR2 SYDVKM. The CDR3 spans 14 residues. Trimming shortened V by 5 bases and J by 7 bases, and 17 bases separated the two germline ends. Here immunoSEQ multiplex PCR was the method, and the copy in TCRdb shows in-frame clones only, minus some. Of fewer than 50,000 clones listed, around 90% are singletons. The receptor's source is an adult with an advanced solid tumor such as melanoma, head and neck, liver or kidney cancer. Sequencing used CD4+ or CD8+ T cells sorted from blood, obtained in a trial of the OX40 agonist ivuxolimab. The V gene is TRBV28, the J gene TRBJ1-1, with D unresolved. The CDR3 DNA follows: TGTGCCAGCAGTCCCCCTGTTTGGGGAAATGAAGCTTTCTTT. This sequence encodes CASSPPVWGNEAFF.